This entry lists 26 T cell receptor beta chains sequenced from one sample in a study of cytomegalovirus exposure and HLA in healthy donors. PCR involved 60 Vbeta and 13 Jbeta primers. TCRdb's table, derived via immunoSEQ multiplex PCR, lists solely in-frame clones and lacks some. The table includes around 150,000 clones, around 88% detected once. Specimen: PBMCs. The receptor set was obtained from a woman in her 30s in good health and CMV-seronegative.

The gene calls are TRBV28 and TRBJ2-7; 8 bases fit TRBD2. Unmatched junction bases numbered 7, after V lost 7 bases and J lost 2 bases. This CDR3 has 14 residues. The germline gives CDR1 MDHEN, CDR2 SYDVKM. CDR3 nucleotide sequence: TGTGCCAGCAACGGGCTAGCGGGCGCCTACGAGCAGTACTTC. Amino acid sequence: CASNGLAGAYEQYF.

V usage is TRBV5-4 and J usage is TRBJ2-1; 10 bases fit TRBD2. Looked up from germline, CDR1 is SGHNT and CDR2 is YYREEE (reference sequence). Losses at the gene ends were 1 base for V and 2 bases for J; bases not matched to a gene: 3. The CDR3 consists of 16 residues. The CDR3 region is CASSLPSGRAYNEQFF. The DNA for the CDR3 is TGTGCCAGCAGCTTGCCTAGCGGGAGAGCCTACAATGAGCAGTTCTTC.

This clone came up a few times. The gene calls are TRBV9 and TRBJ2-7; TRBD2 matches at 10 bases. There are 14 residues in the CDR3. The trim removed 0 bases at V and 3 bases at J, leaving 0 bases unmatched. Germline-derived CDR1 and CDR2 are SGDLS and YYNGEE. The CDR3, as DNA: TGTGCCAGCAGCGTAGCTAGCGGGGGCTACGAGCAGTACTTC. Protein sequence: CASSVASGGYEQYF. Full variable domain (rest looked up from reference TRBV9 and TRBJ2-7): DSGVTQTPKHLITATGQRVTLRCSPRSGDLSVYWYQQSLDQGLQFLIQYYNGEERAKGNILERFSAQQFPDLHSELNLSSLELGDSALYFCASSVASGGYEQYFGPGTRLTVT.

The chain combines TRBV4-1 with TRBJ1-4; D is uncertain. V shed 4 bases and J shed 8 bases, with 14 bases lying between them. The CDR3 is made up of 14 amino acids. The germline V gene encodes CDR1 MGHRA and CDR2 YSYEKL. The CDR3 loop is CASSLGRTDEKLFF. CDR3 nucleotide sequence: TGCGCCAGCAGCCTAGGACGGACTGACGAAAAACTGTTTTTT.

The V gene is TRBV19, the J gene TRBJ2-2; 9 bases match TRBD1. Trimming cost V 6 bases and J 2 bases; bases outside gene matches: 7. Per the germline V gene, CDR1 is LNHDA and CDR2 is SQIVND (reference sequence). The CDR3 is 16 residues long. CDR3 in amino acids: CASRQGARRNTGELFF. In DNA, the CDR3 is TGTGCCAGTAGACAGGGGGCGCGTCGAAACACCGGGGAGCTGTTTTTT.

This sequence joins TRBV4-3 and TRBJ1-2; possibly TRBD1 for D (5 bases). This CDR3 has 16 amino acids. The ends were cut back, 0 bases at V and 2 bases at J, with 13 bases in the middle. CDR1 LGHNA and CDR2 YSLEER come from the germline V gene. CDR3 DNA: TGCGCCAGCAGCCAAGATATAGCAGGGAAAAACTATGGCTACACCTTC. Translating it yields CASSQDIAGKNYGYTF.

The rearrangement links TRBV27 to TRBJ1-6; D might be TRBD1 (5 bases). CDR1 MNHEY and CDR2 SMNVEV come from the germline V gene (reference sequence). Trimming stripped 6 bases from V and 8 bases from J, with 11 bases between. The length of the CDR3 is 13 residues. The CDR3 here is CASRWQGYSPLHF. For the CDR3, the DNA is TGTGCCAGCAGGTGGCAGGGCTATTCACCCCTCCACTTT.

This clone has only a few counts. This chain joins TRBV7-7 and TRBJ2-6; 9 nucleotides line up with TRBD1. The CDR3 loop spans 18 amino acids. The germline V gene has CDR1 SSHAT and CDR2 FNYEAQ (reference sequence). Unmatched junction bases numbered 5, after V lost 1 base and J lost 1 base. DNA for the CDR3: TGTGCCAGCAGCTTAGGAACAGGGGGCAAATCTGGGGCCAACGTCCTGACTTTC. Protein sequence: CASSLGTGGKSGANVLTF.

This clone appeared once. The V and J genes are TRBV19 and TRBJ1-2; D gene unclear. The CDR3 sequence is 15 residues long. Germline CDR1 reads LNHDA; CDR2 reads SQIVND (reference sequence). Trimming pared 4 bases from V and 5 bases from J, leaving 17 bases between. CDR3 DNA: TGTGCCAGTAGTACCGAAGGACGGAGGATATATGGCTACACCTTC. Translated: CASSTEGRRIYGYTF.

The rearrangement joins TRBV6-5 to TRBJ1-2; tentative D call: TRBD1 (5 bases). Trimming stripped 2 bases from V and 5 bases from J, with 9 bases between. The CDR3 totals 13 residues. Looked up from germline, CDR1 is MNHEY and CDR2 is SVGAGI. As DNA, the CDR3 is TGTGCCAGCAGTTACCCAGGGTTTTATGGCTACACCTTC. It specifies CASSYPGFYGYTF.

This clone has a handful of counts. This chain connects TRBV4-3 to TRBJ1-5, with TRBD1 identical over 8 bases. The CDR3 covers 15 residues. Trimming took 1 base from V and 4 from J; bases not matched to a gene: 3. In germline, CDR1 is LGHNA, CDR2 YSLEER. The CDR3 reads CASSQGQGLNQPQHF. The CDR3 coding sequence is TGCGCCAGCAGCCAAGGACAGGGGCTTAATCAGCCCCAGCATTTT.

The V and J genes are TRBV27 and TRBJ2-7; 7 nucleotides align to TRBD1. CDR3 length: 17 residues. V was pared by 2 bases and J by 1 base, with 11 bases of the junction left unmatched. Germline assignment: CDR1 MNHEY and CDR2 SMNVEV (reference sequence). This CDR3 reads CASSLKFGTVPSYEQYF. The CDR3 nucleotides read TGTGCCAGCAGTTTAAAGTTTGGGACAGTACCTTCCTACGAGCAGTACTTC.

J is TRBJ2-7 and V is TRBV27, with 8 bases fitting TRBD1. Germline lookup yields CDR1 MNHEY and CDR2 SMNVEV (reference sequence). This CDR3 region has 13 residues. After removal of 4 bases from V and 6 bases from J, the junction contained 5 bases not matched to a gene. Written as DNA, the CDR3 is TGTGCCAGCAGTTCCGGGACAGGTGGCGAGCAGTACTTC. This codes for CASSSGTGGEQYF.

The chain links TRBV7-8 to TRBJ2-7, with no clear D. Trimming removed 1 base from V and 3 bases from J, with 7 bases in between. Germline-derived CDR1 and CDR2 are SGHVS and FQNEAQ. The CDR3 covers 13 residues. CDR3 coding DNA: TGTGCCAGCAGCTTAGTGAGTAGCTACGAGCAGTACTTC. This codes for CASSLVSSYEQYF.

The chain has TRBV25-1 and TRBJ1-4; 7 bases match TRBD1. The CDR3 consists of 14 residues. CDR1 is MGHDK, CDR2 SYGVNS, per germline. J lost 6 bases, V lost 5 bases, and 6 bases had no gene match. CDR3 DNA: TGTGCCAGCAGTAACAGGGGCCACTATGAAAAACTGTTTTTT. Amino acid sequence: CASSNRGHYEKLFF.

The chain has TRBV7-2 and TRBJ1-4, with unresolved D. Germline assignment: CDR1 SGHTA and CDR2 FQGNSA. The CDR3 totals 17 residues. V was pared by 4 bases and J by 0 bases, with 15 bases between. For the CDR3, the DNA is TGTGCCAGCAGCTCGCCTCCTCACTACGCAACTAATGAAAAACTGTTTTTT. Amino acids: CASSSPPHYATNEKLFF.

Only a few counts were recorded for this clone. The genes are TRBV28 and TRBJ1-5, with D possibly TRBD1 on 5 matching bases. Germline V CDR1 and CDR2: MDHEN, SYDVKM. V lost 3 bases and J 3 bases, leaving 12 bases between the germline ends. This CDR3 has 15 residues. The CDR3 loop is CASSFIQGLNQPQHF. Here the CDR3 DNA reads TGTGCCAGCAGTTTCATCCAGGGCCTCAATCAGCCCCAGCATTTT.

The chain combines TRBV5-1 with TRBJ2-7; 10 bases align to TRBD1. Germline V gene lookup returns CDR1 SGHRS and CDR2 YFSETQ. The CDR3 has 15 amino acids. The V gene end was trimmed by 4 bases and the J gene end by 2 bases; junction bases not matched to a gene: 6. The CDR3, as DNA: TGCGCCAGCAGCCTGACCGGGACAGGGGCCTACGAGCAGTACTTC. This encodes CASSLTGTGAYEQYF. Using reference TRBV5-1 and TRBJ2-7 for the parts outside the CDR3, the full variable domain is KAGVTQTPRYLIKTRGQQVTLSCSPISGHRSVSWYQQTPGQGLQFLFEYFSETQRNKGNFPGRFSGRQFSNSRSEMNVSTLELGDSALYLCASSLTGTGAYEQYFGPGTRLTVT.

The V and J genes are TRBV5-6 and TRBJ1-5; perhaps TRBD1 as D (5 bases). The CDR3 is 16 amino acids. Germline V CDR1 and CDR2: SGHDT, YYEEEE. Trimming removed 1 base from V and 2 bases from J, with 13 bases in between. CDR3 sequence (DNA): TGTGCCAGCAGCTTGAATCAGGGCTCGGGCAATCAGCCCCAGCATTTT. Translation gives CASSLNQGSGNQPQHF.

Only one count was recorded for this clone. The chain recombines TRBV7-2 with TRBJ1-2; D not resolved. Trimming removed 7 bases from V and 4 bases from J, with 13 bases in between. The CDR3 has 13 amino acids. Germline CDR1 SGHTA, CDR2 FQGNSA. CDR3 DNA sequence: TGTGCCAGCACCCCAGAGGGCAGCTATGGCTACACCTTC. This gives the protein CASTPEGSYGYTF.

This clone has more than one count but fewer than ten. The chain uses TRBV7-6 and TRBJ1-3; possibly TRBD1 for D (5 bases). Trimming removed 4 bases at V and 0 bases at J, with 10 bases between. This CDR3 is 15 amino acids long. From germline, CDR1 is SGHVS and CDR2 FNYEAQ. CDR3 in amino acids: CASSSQGYSGNTIYF. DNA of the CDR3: TGTGCCAGCAGCTCTCAGGGTTACTCTGGAAACACCATATATTTT.

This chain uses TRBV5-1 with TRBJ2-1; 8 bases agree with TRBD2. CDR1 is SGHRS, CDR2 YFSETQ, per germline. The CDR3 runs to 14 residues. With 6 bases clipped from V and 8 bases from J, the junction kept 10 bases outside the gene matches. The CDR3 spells CASTTGRGADEQFF. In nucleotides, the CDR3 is TGCGCCAGCACGACTGGGCGGGGGGCAGATGAGCAGTTCTTC.

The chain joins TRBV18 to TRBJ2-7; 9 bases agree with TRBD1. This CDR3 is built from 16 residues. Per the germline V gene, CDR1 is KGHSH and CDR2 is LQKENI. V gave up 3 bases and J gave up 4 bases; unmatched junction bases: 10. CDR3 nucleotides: TGTGCCAGCTCACCCCTCGGGACAGGGAACAGATACGAGCAGTACTTC. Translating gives CASSPLGTGNRYEQYF. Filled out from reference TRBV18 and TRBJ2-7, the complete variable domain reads NAGVMQNPRHLVRRRGQEARLRCSPMKGHSHVYWYRQLPEEGLKFMVYLQKENIIDESGMPKERFSAEFPKEGPSILRIQQVVRGDSAAYFCASSPLGTGNRYEQYFGPGTRLTVT.

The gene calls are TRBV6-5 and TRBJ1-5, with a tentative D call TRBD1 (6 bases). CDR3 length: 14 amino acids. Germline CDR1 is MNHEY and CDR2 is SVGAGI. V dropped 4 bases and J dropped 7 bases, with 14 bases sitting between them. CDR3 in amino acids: CASSSGGPGQPQHF. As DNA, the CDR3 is TGTGCCAGCAGTTCGGGGGGCCCTGGCCAGCCCCAGCATTTT.

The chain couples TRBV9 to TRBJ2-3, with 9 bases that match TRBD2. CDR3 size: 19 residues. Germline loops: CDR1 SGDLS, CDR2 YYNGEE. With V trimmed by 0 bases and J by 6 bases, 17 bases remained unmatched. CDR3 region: CASSVGLWGTSLISDTQYF. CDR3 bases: TGTGCCAGCAGCGTAGGATTATGGGGGACTAGCCTCATTTCGGATACGCAGTATTTT.

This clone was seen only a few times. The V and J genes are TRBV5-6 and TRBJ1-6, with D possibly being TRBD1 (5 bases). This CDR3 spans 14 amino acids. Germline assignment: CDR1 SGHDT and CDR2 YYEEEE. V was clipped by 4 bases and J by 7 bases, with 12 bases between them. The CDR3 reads CASSRTGRNSPLHF. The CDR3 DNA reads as TGTGCCAGCAGCCGCACAGGCCGCAATTCACCCCTCCACTTT.